This is a list of T cell receptor beta chains from one sample in a study of naive and memory T cell subsets. One entry per CDR3 protein, called by TCRdb with MiXCR from the UMI-ligation and nested PCR reads. The data hold 150,000 or so distinct CDR3 sequences, with approximately 24% observed a single time. Sequenced input: naive CD4+ T cells from blood. The receptors derive from a human donor in good health. Both conserved end residues are part of each CDR3. The D gene is left open where the match is weak. Clone size is stated in some rows and not others, as once, few, many or a class when expanded.

V gene	J gene	clone size	D gene	CDR3 DNA	CDR3 protein
TRBV29-1	TRBJ1-2	few	TRBD1	TGCAGCGCGCAGGGGGAGGGTGGCTACACCTTC	CSAQGEGGYTF
TRBV20-1	TRBJ2-7	.	.	TGCAGTGCTAGGAGGGGGGCCCCCTACGAGCAGTACTTC	CSARRGAPYEQYF
TRBV2	TRBJ2-7	.	TRBD1	TGTGCCAGCAGTAGGAGGGACAGGACCTACGAGCAGTACTTC	CASSRRDRTYEQYF
TRBV5-1	TRBJ2-1	few	.	TGCGCCAGCAGCTTGGAGCGCGGAACCAGCTCCTACAATGAGCAGTTCTTC	CASSLERGTSSYNEQFF
TRBV29-1	TRBJ2-3	.	TRBD2	TGCAGCGTTGACATTGTGGGTTTAGCGGGTACGCAGTATTTT	CSVDIVGLAGTQYF
TRBV20-1	TRBJ1-6	.	.	TGCAGTGAGGCGAGGCAGATTAATTCACCCCTCCACTTT	CSEARQINSPLHF
TRBV7-2	TRBJ2-1	many	.	TGTGCCAGCAGCTTAGCTCGTTCCTACAATGAGCAGTTCTTC	CASSLARSYNEQFF
TRBV12-3/TRBV12-4	TRBJ1-1	.	.	TGTGCCAGCAGCGGACGGCGGGGGAACACTGAAGCTTTCTTT	CASSGRRGNTEAFF
TRBV15	TRBJ2-5	.	.	TGTGCCACCAGCAGAGATCGGACGGACCAAGAGACCCAGTACTTC	CATSRDRTDQETQYF
TRBV20-1	TRBJ2-3	many	TRBD1	TGCAGTGCTAGCGCCGGGACAGGGAGTAATACGCAGTATTTT	CSASAGTGSNTQYF
TRBV7-2	TRBJ1-5	.	TRBD1	TGTGCCTCGGCTGGGACAGGGGTTCAGCCCCAGCATTTT	CASAGTGVQPQHF
TRBV6-4	TRBJ2-4	few	.	TGTGCCAGCTCGAGGGAGCCCCTAGCCAAAAACATTCAGTACTTC	CASSREPLAKNIQYF
TRBV27	TRBJ2-7	few	.	TGTGCCAGCGGGGATCTGAGATACGAGCAGTACTTC	CASGDLRYEQYF
TRBV4-1	TRBJ2-3	few	TRBD2	TGCGCCAGCAGCCAAGTTGGTAGCGGGAGTAGCACAGATACGCAGTATTTT	CASSQVGSGSSTDTQYF
TRBV20-1	TRBJ2-1	.	TRBD2	TGCAGTGCTAGAGGTGGGACTAGCGGGCCCTCCTACAATGAGCAGTTCTTC	CSARGGTSGPSYNEQFF
TRBV2	TRBJ1-5	few	.	TGTGCCAGCAGTGTGGGGACGGGGAATCAGCCCCAGCATTTT	CASSVGTGNQPQHF
TRBV12-3/TRBV12-4	TRBJ1-2	.	.	TGTGCCAGCAGGGACAGCCCGATAGACTATGGCTACACCTTC	CASRDSPIDYGYTF
TRBV18	TRBJ1-1	few	.	TGTGCCAGCTCACCGAGGAGTGGCCTGAACACTGAAGCTTTCTTT	CASSPRSGLNTEAFF
TRBV7-2	TRBJ2-7	few	TRBD2	TGTGCCAGCAGCCGCCTAGCGGGAGAGTACGAGCAGTACTTC	CASSRLAGEYEQYF
TRBV29-1	TRBJ2-7	.	TRBD2	TGCAGCGTTGGGGGGACCGGGACTAGCAGCGAGCAGTACTTC	CSVGGTGTSSEQYF
TRBV4-3	TRBJ2-7	.	.	TGCGCCAGCAGCCAATCCCTGGAAGCCTACGAGCAGTACTTC	CASSQSLEAYEQYF
TRBV7-9	TRBJ2-7	.	TRBD1	TGTGCCAGCAGCCGCCGGACAGGGCGTTACGAGCAGTACTTC	CASSRRTGRYEQYF
TRBV6-2/TRBV6-3	TRBJ2-3	.	.	TGTGCCAGCAGTCGTCTCCGGGACTCTCGCAGGGATACGCAGTATTTT	CASSRLRDSRRDTQYF
TRBV5-1	TRBJ2-7	.	TRBD1	TGCGCCAGCAGCTTTATTCCGGGACAGGGCGGCTACGAGCAGTACTTC	CASSFIPGQGGYEQYF
TRBV3-1	TRBJ1-6	.	.	TGTGCCAGCAACTTACAGGGCGACGGACCTAGTCCCCTCCACTTT	CASNLQGDGPSPLHF
TRBV18	TRBJ1-4	.	.	TGTGCCAGCTCACCATTACAGCTTAATGAAAAACTGTTTTTT	CASSPLQLNEKLFF
TRBV29-1	TRBJ2-3	many	TRBD2	TGCAGCGTTGTATACGGGAGGGTCACAGATACGCAGTATTTT	CSVVYGRVTDTQYF
TRBV20-1	TRBJ2-3	.	.	TGCAGTGCTAGAGGGGTTAGCACAGATACGCAGTATTTT	CSARGVSTDTQYF
TRBV27	TRBJ2-2	.	.	TGTGCCAGCAGACGATTGGCAGGGGCCGGGGAGCTGTTTTTT	CASRRLAGAGELFF
TRBV20-1	TRBJ2-7	few	TRBD1	TGCAGTGCTAGGGAAGTGGGACAGGGGGTACCCGAGCAGTACTTC	CSAREVGQGVPEQYF
TRBV7-2	TRBJ2-7	few	.	TGTGCCAGCAGCTTAGCGCCAACCTACGAGCAGTACTTC	CASSLAPTYEQYF
TRBV4-3	TRBJ2-1	few	TRBD2	TGCGCCAGCAGCCAAGAGTTCTTCCCCAGGGTAGCGGGAGGATACAATGAGCAGTTCTTC	CASSQEFFPRVAGGYNEQFF
TRBV27	TRBJ1-6	.	.	TGTGCCAGCGGGGGCGGACTGGGGGGTTCACCCCTCCACTTT	CASGGGLGGSPLHF
TRBV11-1	TRBJ1-4	.	TRBD1	TGTGCCAGCAGCTTAGGAGGCAGGGGGATAAATGAAAAACTGTTTTTT	CASSLGGRGINEKLFF
TRBV5-6	TRBJ2-7	.	.	TGTGCCAGCAGCGGGCGGGACAGTCTTAGTACCTACGAGCAGTACTTC	CASSGRDSLSTYEQYF
TRBV6-6	TRBJ2-5	many	.	TGTGCCAGCAGCCAAGAGACCCAGTACTTC	CASSQETQYF
TRBV20-1	TRBJ2-1	many	TRBD2	TGCAGTGCTTACGCCTTGGGACTAGCGGAGCACAATGAGCAGTTCTTC	CSAYALGLAEHNEQFF
TRBV28	TRBJ2-7	few	TRBD1	TGTGCCAGCAGTTCCGCCGGGACAGGAAGATACGGGCAGTACTTC	CASSSAGTGRYGQYF
TRBV5-1	TRBJ2-3	few	.	TGCGCCAGCAGCTTGCACGGGACAGATACGCAGTATTTT	CASSLHGTDTQYF
TRBV7-2	TRBJ2-1	many	TRBD1	TGTGCCAGCAGTTTGGACAGGGGCGATGAGCAGTTCTTC	CASSLDRGDEQFF
TRBV5-5	TRBJ2-7	once	TRBD1	TGTGCCAGCAGCCGAACCGCCGGGACAGGGGTCTACGAGCAGTACTTC	CASSRTAGTGVYEQYF
TRBV9	TRBJ1-6	many	.	TGTGCCAGCAGCGTAGATGGTAATTCACCCCTCCACTTT	CASSVDGNSPLHF
TRBV6-6	TRBJ2-1	.	.	TGTGCCAGCGCCGCGGTGCGGCAGTTCTTC	CASAAVRQFF
TRBV7-8	TRBJ1-1	few	.	TGTGCCAGCAGCTTAAAAGCTTTATCGAACACTGAAGCTTTCTTT	CASSLKALSNTEAFF
TRBV2	TRBJ2-3	few	.	TGTGCCAGCAGTGACAACGGGAGAAATACGCAGTATTTT	CASSDNGRNTQYF
TRBV6-1	TRBJ1-5	.	TRBD1	TGTGCCAGCAAACAGGGGCCCGGCAATCAGCCCCAGCATTTT	CASKQGPGNQPQHF
TRBV7-2	TRBJ2-7	.	.	TGTGCCAGCAGCTTGTGGCGGATGAGCTCCTACGAGCAGTACTTC	CASSLWRMSSYEQYF
TRBV12-3/TRBV12-4	TRBJ1-5	.	TRBD1	TGTGCCAGCAGTAGCGCCGGGACAGGGCTTCAGCCCCAGCATTTT	CASSSAGTGLQPQHF
TRBV30	TRBJ2-1	.	.	TGTGCCTGGAGTGTACTCGGCTCAACCAGATACAATGAGCAGTTCTTC	CAWSVLGSTRYNEQFF
TRBV7-2	TRBJ2-3	.	TRBD1	TGTGCCAGCAGCTCCCCCCCGGGACAGCGCACAGATACGCAGTATTTT	CASSSPPGQRTDTQYF
TRBV5-1	TRBJ2-7	few	.	TGCGCCAGCAGCCCCTTTACGACCTCCTACGAGCAGTACTTC	CASSPFTTSYEQYF
TRBV7-2	TRBJ2-3	few	TRBD1	TGTGCCGTCCCGGCTCGGGACAGGGGGTGGACAGATACGCAGTATTTT	CAVPARDRGWTDTQYF
TRBV28	TRBJ2-7	.	.	TGTGCCAGCAGCTCTACCTCCTACGAGCAGTACTTC	CASSSTSYEQYF
TRBV3-1	TRBJ2-1	.	TRBD2	TGTGCCAGCAGCCAACCCGGGAGGTCCCCCTACAATGAGCAGTTCTTC	CASSQPGRSPYNEQFF
TRBV20-1	TRBJ2-3	many	TRBD2	TGCAGTGCTCCTCGAGCTAGCGGGAGGGTTTTAGATACGCAGTATTTT	CSAPRASGRVLDTQYF